The 31 T cell receptor beta chains given below trace back to one sample, sequenced in a study of type 1 regulatory T cells. Each CDR3 protein is one row after TCRdb ran MiXCR on the reads. The sample records approximately 100,000 distinct CDR3 sequences, less than 40% being singletons. Material for sequencing was CD4+ T cells, either the whole sample or a sorted fraction (not recorded which). Receptor source: a human donor in good health.

By sample share, this clonotype is medium-sized. V usage is TRBV7-2 and J usage is TRBJ1-1; D is ambiguous. The V end was cut by 4 bases, the J end by 4 bases, with 16 bases between. CDR1 and CDR2 (germline): SGHTA, FQGNSA. The CDR3 is made up of 15 amino acids. The CDR3 is CASSSEEGSVTEAFF. The CDR3 nucleotides read TGTGCCAGCAGCTCTGAGGAGGGATCCGTCACTGAAGCTTTCTTT.

V usage is TRBV5-5 and J usage is TRBJ2-5; D is uncertain. This CDR3 has 13 amino acids. Trimming left V 2 bases short and J 4 bases short, with 9 bases between. Germline CDR1 SGHKS, CDR2 YYEKEE (reference sequence). The DNA for the CDR3 is TGTGCCAGCAGCTTACACGATCGAGAGACCCAGTACTTC. As protein: CASSLHDRETQYF.

The chain uses TRBV3-1 and TRBJ2-4, with D hard to call. CDR3 size: 15 residues. Deletions cut 1 base from V and 0 bases from J, with 7 bases between. Germline CDR1 reads LGHDT; CDR2 reads YNNKEL (reference sequence). The CDR3 region has the DNA TGTGCCAGCAGCCAAGGACGAGGAGCCAAAAACATTCAGTACTTC. Its protein is CASSQGRGAKNIQYF.

In this sample, this clonotype turned up a few times. The rearrangement links TRBV29-1 to TRBJ2-5; no definite D call. CDR1 and CDR2 from the germline V gene are SQVTM and ANQGSEA. The CDR3 extends over 13 amino acids. The V end was cut by 3 bases, the J end by 5 bases, with 13 bases between. The CDR3 spells CSVDRQFGETQYF. The CDR3 bases are TGCAGCGTTGACCGGCAGTTTGGCGAGACCCAGTACTTC.

The rearrangement uses TRBV20-1 and TRBJ2-4, with D possibly called TRBD1 or TRBD2 (5 bases each). Germline CDR1 and CDR2: DFQATT and SNEGSKA (reference sequence). The V end was cut by 1 base, the J end by 2 bases, with 12 bases between. CDR3 length: 15 residues. Written as DNA, the CDR3 is TGCAGTGCTAGAGGGGACGGGGCGACCAAAAACATTCAGTACTTC. It specifies CSARGDGATKNIQYF.

This clonotype has more than one count but fewer than ten. This chain links TRBV7-2 with TRBJ2-1; possible D gene TRBD2, 6 bases. Germline V gives CDR1 SGHTA, CDR2 FQGNSA. This CDR3 has 18 amino acids. V dropped 2 bases and J dropped 9 bases, with 26 bases sitting between them. The CDR3 reads CASSLRAFRGDGLREQFF. The CDR3 DNA reads as TGTGCCAGCAGCTTAAGGGCTTTCCGCGGGGATGGGCTCCGTGAGCAGTTCTTC.

This chain connects TRBV20-1 to TRBJ1-5, with D unresolved. From germline, CDR1 is DFQATT and CDR2 SNEGSKA (reference sequence). V shed 5 bases and J shed 9 bases, with 14 bases lying between them. The CDR3 extends over 12 amino acids. Written as DNA, the CDR3 is TGCAGTGCTCCGGCCGGGGAGGGGCCCCAGCATTTT. Amino acid sequence: CSAPAGEGPQHF.

The chain joins TRBV5-1 to TRBJ2-7; possibly TRBD1 for D (5 bases). The V gene lost 0 bases and the J gene lost 3 bases, with 10 bases spanning the gap. Looked up from germline, CDR1 is SGHRS and CDR2 is YFSETQ. The CDR3 extends over 14 amino acids. The CDR3 DNA follows: TGCGCCAGCAGCTTGGTAGCAGGGTTCTACGAGCAGTACTTC. It translates to CASSLVAGFYEQYF.

The rearrangement uses TRBV12-3 or TRBV12-4 and TRBJ2-3; a possible D gene is TRBD2 (5 bases). The CDR3 is made up of 13 amino acids. Trimming removed 5 bases at V and 5 bases at J, with 11 bases between. The CDR3 nucleotides read TGTGCCAGCAGTCCCGGTGGAGGAGATACGCAGTATTTT. Residues: CASSPGGGDTQYF.

J is TRBJ2-1 and V is TRBV7-3, with unresolved D. V was shortened by 0 bases and J by 7 bases, with 10 bases between the two germline ends. CDR1 and CDR2 (germline): SGHTA, FQGTGA. This CDR3 region has 14 residues. The CDR3 reads CASSLTSSPNEQFF. The DNA for the CDR3 is TGTGCCAGCAGCTTAACATCCAGCCCTAATGAGCAGTTCTTC.

In DNA, the CDR3 is TGTGCCACCAGTGATCACGGGACAGGGGCCTACGAGCAGTACTTC. It yields the protein CATSDHGTGAYEQYF. This chain joins TRBV24-1 and TRBJ2-7, with 10 bases matching TRBD1. This CDR3 has 15 amino acids. Germline assignment: CDR1 KGHDR and CDR2 SFDVKD. J was trimmed by 2 bases and V by 3 bases; bases with no gene match: 3.

This clonotype was observed a handful of times. J is TRBJ2-1 and V is TRBV7-8, with 8 bases fitting TRBD2. The CDR3 contains 15 residues. V lost 1 base and J lost 6; bases outside the gene matches: 5. The germline CDR1 and CDR2 sequences are SGHVS and FQNEAQ. CDR3 nucleotides: TGTGCCAGCAGCTTAGATGGGACTAGTTCCAATGAGCAGTTCTTC. It translates to CASSLDGTSSNEQFF.

This clonotype turned up a few times. J is TRBJ1-4 and V is TRBV6-1; D perhaps matches TRBD1 (5 bases). This CDR3 is 13 amino acids long. With 6 bases removed from V and 5 bases from J, the gap between germline ends came to 10 bases. Germline V gives CDR1 MNHNS, CDR2 SASEGT. This CDR3 is CASRGERNEKLFF. CDR3 sequence (DNA): TGTGCCAGCAGGGGGGAACGGAATGAAAAACTGTTTTTT.

V and J are TRBV30 and TRBJ1-1, with no clear D. V was clipped by 5 bases and J by 2 bases, with 9 bases between them. Germline V gene lookup returns CDR1 GTSNPN and CDR2 SVGIG (reference sequence). This CDR3 contains 12 residues. The CDR3 loop reads CAWESRNTEAFF. DNA for the CDR3: TGTGCCTGGGAGTCCCGAAACACTGAAGCTTTCTTT.

The chain couples TRBV7-2 to TRBJ2-7; perhaps D is TRBD1 or TRBD2 (5 bases each). The germline V and J ends were trimmed by 1 base and 2 bases, with 12 bases remaining between them. This CDR3 contains 15 residues. CDR1 SGHTA and CDR2 FQGNSA come from the germline V gene. CDR3: CASSLEGREAYEQYF. CDR3 DNA sequence: TGTGCCAGCAGCTTAGAGGGGAGAGAAGCCTACGAGCAGTACTTC.

This clonotype appeared once. The V gene is TRBV20-1, the J gene TRBJ2-3; 10 bases are a match to TRBD2. The V gene's germline CDR1 is DFQATT and CDR2 SNEGSKA (reference sequence). The CDR3 spans 13 residues. V lost 3 bases, J lost 8 bases, and 5 bases stayed unmatched. The chain's CDR3 is CSASASGSGTQYF. CDR3 nucleotide sequence: TGCAGTGCTAGCGCTAGCGGGAGTGGTACGCAGTATTTT.

In the case of this clonotype: This likely comes from a read error, as the CDR3 has no conserved phenylalanine or tryptophan at its end. The V and J genes are TRBV6-6 and TRBJ2-5; 10 bases map to TRBD1. CDR3 length equals 15 residues. V shed 5 bases and J 7 bases; nucleotides not matched to a gene: 10. Germline V gene data show CDR1 as MNHNY and CDR2 as SVGAGI (reference sequence). The CDR3 loop reads CASSNPGQGKGTQYI. In nucleotides, the CDR3 is TGTGCCAGCAGTAACCCGGGACAGGGGAAAGGGACCCAGTACATC.

There are a few counts of this clonotype. This chain links TRBV5-4 with TRBJ2-3, with a weak D call TRBD1 (6 bases). V gave up 4 bases and J gave up 2 bases, with 11 bases separating them. Germline V CDR1 and CDR2: SGHNT, YYREEE (reference sequence). The CDR3 runs to 14 residues. This CDR3 reads CASSTDSYTDTQYF. The CDR3 region has the DNA TGTGCCAGCAGCACGGACAGTTACACAGATACGCAGTATTTT. The full variable domain, rest sourced from reference TRBV5-4 and TRBJ2-3, is ETGVTQSPTHLIKTRGQQVTLRCSSQSGHNTVSWYQQALGQGPQFIFQYYREEENGRGNFPPRFSGLQFPNYSSELNVNALELDDSALYLCASSTDSYTDTQYFGPGTRLTVL.

The chain couples TRBV20-1 to TRBJ2-2, with D possibly TRBD1 on 5 matching bases. CDR3 length equals 13 residues. Trimming removed 6 bases from V and 4 bases from J, with 12 bases in between. Germline CDR1 and CDR2: DFQATT and SNEGSKA (reference sequence). The CDR3 loop is CSAPDRVTGELFF. The CDR3 region has the DNA TGCAGTGCCCCTGACAGAGTCACCGGGGAGCTGTTTTTT.

This clonotype was seen just once. CDR3 nucleotide sequence: TGCAGTGCTGAAAGCACACAGGCGAGCACAGATACGCAGTATTTT. Translated: CSAESTQASTDTQYF. The chain employs TRBV20-1 and TRBJ2-3; D possibly corresponds to TRBD1 (5 bases). Deletions cut 5 bases from V and 0 bases from J, with 15 bases between. The CDR3 spans 15 residues. Germline-derived CDR1 and CDR2 are DFQATT and SNEGSKA (reference sequence).

The rearrangement uses TRBV7-2 and TRBJ1-1; unclear D gene. The CDR3 consists of 14 residues. The germline V and J ends were trimmed by 1 base and 1 base, with 7 bases remaining between them. Germline CDR1 SGHTA, CDR2 FQGNSA. CDR3 nucleotides: TGTGCCAGCAGCTTAGTTATGGCGAACACTGAAGCTTTCTTT. Translated, it gives CASSLVMANTEAFF.

The chain couples TRBV7-3 to TRBJ1-1; 7 bases agree with TRBD1. Germline V gene lookup returns CDR1 SGHTA and CDR2 FQGTGA. The CDR3 extends over 14 amino acids. After removal of 5 bases from V and 7 bases from J, the junction contained 10 bases not matched to a gene. The CDR3 DNA follows: TGTGCCAGCAGCGCCTCACAGGGGACATTTGAAGCTTTCTTT. Translated: CASSASQGTFEAFF.

The chain uses TRBV7-9 and TRBJ2-1, with 8 bases matching TRBD2. The junction had 9 bases not matched to a gene; V was cut back by 3 bases and J by 5 bases. Per germline, CDR1 SEHNR and CDR2 FQNEAQ (reference sequence). The CDR3 runs to 16 residues. CDR3 in DNA: TGTGCCAGCAGCTTGGGGAGGGGACTAGTCGACAATGAGCAGTTCTTC. Translation gives CASSLGRGLVDNEQFF.

The rearrangement links TRBV2 to TRBJ2-3; 9 nucleotides align to TRBD2. Trimming removed 1 base from V and 1 base from J; junction bases left unmatched: 12. CDR1 and CDR2 from the germline V gene are SNHLY and FYNNEI. CDR3 length: 19 residues. The CDR3 region is CASSEEFPGRTSGTDTQYF. CDR3 in DNA: TGTGCCAGCAGTGAAGAGTTCCCTGGAAGGACTAGCGGCACAGATACGCAGTATTTT. Combining the CDR3 with reference TRBV2 and TRBJ2-3 gives the whole variable domain EPEVTQTPSHQVTQMGQEVILRCVPISNHLYFYWYRQILGQKVEFLVSFYNNEISEKSEIFDDQFSVERPDGSNFTLKIRSTKLEDSAMYFCASSEEFPGRTSGTDTQYFGPGTRLTVL.

The chain is built from TRBV7-2 and TRBJ2-3, with 8 bases lining up with TRBD2. The junction had 5 bases not matched to a gene; V was cut back by 7 bases and J by 2 bases. This CDR3 is 14 amino acids long. Per the germline V gene, CDR1 is SGHTA and CDR2 is FQGNSA. The CDR3 DNA reads TGTGCCAGCACCCAGACTAGCGTCACAGATACGCAGTATTTT. It codes for CASTQTSVTDTQYF.

This clonotype was detected a few times. The gene calls are TRBV3-1 and TRBJ1-1, with unresolved D. Per germline, CDR1 LGHDT and CDR2 YNNKEL (reference sequence). Trimming took off 4 bases at V and 5 bases at J, with 5 bases between the two ends. The CDR3 totals 11 residues. The CDR3 bases are TGTGCCAGCAGCCGGAATACTGAAGCTTTCTTT. Protein sequence: CASSRNTEAFF.

The genes are TRBV20-1 and TRBJ1-1; D remains ambiguous. V was pared by 1 base and J by 4 bases, with 13 bases between. Per the germline V gene, CDR1 is DFQATT and CDR2 is SNEGSKA (reference sequence). The CDR3 has 14 amino acids. DNA of the CDR3: TGCAGTGCTAGAGGAGGTGTGGTTGGCACTGAAGCTTTCTTT. It yields the protein CSARGGVVGTEAFF.

The sample holds many counts of this clonotype. The chain uses TRBV24-1 and TRBJ2-1; 10 nucleotides agree with TRBD1. The CDR3 loop spans 15 amino acids. Germline V gene data show CDR1 as KGHDR and CDR2 as SFDVKD. After removal of 3 bases from V and 7 bases from J, the junction contained 5 bases not matched to a gene. The CDR3 DNA reads TGTGCCACCAGTGATACGGACAGGGGGTCTAATGAGCAGTTCTTC. Its translation: CATSDTDRGSNEQFF.

CDR3 bases: TGTGCCAGCAGCCTCCCCGGGGCAGATACGCAGTATTTT. Residues: CASSLPGADTQYF. The J gene is TRBJ2-3, the V gene TRBV5-4; the D gene is possibly TRBD2 (5 bases). The germline gives CDR1 SGHNT, CDR2 YYREEE (reference sequence). There are 13 residues in the CDR3. V shed 4 bases and J shed 4 bases, with 10 bases lying between them. Full variable domain (rest looked up from reference TRBV5-4 and TRBJ2-3): ETGVTQSPTHLIKTRGQQVTLRCSSQSGHNTVSWYQQALGQGPQFIFQYYREEENGRGNFPPRFSGLQFPNYSSELNVNALELDDSALYLCASSLPGADTQYFGPGTRLTVL.

This clonotype was seen more than once but under ten times. The CDR3 protein is CASSDLARSGNTIYF. The CDR3 nucleotides are TGTGCCAGCAGCGACTTGGCCCGCTCTGGAAACACCATATATTTT. The rearrangement links TRBV7-9 to TRBJ1-3, with D uncertain. From germline, CDR1 is SEHNR and CDR2 FQNEAQ (reference sequence). This CDR3 has 15 residues. Between the trimmed V and J ends, which lost 5 bases and 0 bases, there was a span of 11 bases.

V gene TRBV5-8 combines with J gene TRBJ2-1, with D unclear. Germline V gives CDR1 SGHTS, CDR2 YDEGEE. The CDR3 has 12 amino acids. Between the trimmed V and J ends, which lost 2 bases and 8 bases, there was a span of 8 bases. The CDR3 reads CASSFRAYEQFF. As DNA, the CDR3 is TGTGCCAGCAGCTTCAGAGCCTATGAGCAGTTCTTC.